One and the same sample provided the 22 T cell receptor beta chains below, sequenced in a study of neurological immune-mediated disorders. Each CDR3 protein gets one entry after TCRdb re-called the 5' RACE reads with MiXCR. The sample lists 60,000 to 85,000 distinct CDR3 sequences, approximately 5% seen once, with 2% to 2.5% in the top ten. Sequencing used PBMCs. These receptors came from a young woman with multiple sclerosis.

This sequence joins TRBV2 and TRBJ2-6; D remains unclear. Germline CDR1 reads SNHLY; CDR2 reads FYNNEI. V lost 5 bases and J lost 2, with 4 bases in between. The CDR3 runs to 13 residues. The CDR3 DNA sequence: TGTGCCAGCAGTCGGGCTGGGGCCAACGTCCTGACTTTC. Its translation: CASSRAGANVLTF.

V is TRBV20-1 and J is TRBJ2-7, with TRBD1 matching over 9 bases. Germline CDR1 is DFQATT and CDR2 is SNEGSKA (reference sequence). The CDR3 extends over 14 amino acids. J lost 4 bases, V lost 3 bases, and 7 bases had no gene match. The DNA of the CDR3 is TGCAGTGCTAGTGAGGACAGGGGAGAGTACGAGCAGTACTTC. Amino acids: CSASEDRGEYEQYF.

This clonotype was found a few times. This rearrangement joins TRBV7-8 to TRBJ2-7; 10 bases align to TRBD1. Per germline, CDR1 SGHVS and CDR2 FQNEAQ. The CDR3 has 17 residues. The ends lost 5 bases at V and 1 base at J; junction bases unmatched: 11. In nucleotides, the CDR3 is TGTGCCAGCAGCCCACGGACAGGGGGAAGTAGTTCCTACGAGCAGTACTTC. Its translation is CASSPRTGGSSSYEQYF.

This clonotype was counted many times. The chain recombines TRBV5-1 with TRBJ2-5, with TRBD1 matching over 7 bases. This CDR3 region has 16 residues. V lost 3 bases and J lost 4; bases outside the gene matches: 12. Germline CDR1 is SGHRS and CDR2 is YFSETQ. The CDR3 is CASSSHRGLVGETQYF. CDR3 coding DNA: TGCGCCAGCAGCTCCCACAGGGGCCTGGTGGGAGAGACCCAGTACTTC. The full variable domain, completed using reference TRBV5-1 and TRBJ2-5, is KAGVTQTPRYLIKTRGQQVTLSCSPISGHRSVSWYQQTPGQGLQFLFEYFSETQRNKGNFPGRFSGRQFSNSRSEMNVSTLELGDSALYLCASSSHRGLVGETQYFGPGTRLLVL.

The chain has TRBV20-1 and TRBJ2-5; no clear D. The germline CDR1 and CDR2 sequences are DFQATT and SNEGSKA (reference sequence). Trimming took off 5 bases at V and 2 bases at J, with 9 bases between the two ends. The CDR3 spans 12 residues. The CDR3 DNA follows: TGCAGTGCTCCCAGTGGACAAGAGACCCAGTACTTC. Translated, it gives CSAPSGQETQYF.

This clonotype was counted ten times or more. This chain joins TRBV6-5 and TRBJ1-1; D is uncertain. Trimming cost V 4 bases and J 1 base, with 7 bases left between them. Germline V gives CDR1 MNHEY, CDR2 SVGAGI. CDR3 size: 13 residues. Here the CDR3 reads CASSLRQNTEAFF. CDR3 coding DNA: TGTGCCAGCAGTTTGAGACAGAACACTGAAGCTTTCTTT.

This clonotype has ten or more counts. The chain has TRBV20-1 and TRBJ2-7, with D hard to call. Germline V gene sequence: CDR1 DFQATT, CDR2 SNEGSKA (reference sequence). The CDR3 sequence is 14 residues long. The V gene lost 2 bases and the J gene lost 3 bases, with 14 bases spanning the gap. The DNA of the CDR3 is TGCAGTGCTAGACGGCCGGGCCTTAACTACGAGCAGTACGTC. Translating gives CSARRPGLNYEQYV.

J is TRBJ2-1 and V is TRBV5-1; 7 nucleotides agree with TRBD2. The germline V gene encodes CDR1 SGHRS and CDR2 YFSETQ. The CDR3 spans 14 residues. Trimming cost V 4 bases and J 7 bases; bases outside gene matches: 8. CDR3 residues: CASSVGTSENEQFF. The CDR3 DNA sequence: TGCGCCAGCAGCGTAGGAACTAGCGAGAATGAGCAGTTCTTC.

This chain joins TRBV12-3 or TRBV12-4 and TRBJ2-1; TRBD2 aligns across 9 bases. The CDR3 length is 12 residues. J was trimmed by 10 bases and V by 6 bases; bases with no gene match: 4. CDR3 DNA: TGTGCCAGCAGCAACCTAGCGGGGGAGCAGTTCTTC. This codes for CASSNLAGEQFF.

The rearrangement links TRBV20-1 to TRBJ2-7; 7 bases map to TRBD1. V gave up 6 bases and J gave up 0 bases; unmatched junction bases: 5. This CDR3 has 13 amino acids. Germline loops: CDR1 DFQATT, CDR2 SNEGSKA (reference sequence). CDR3: CSARQGYSYEQYF. The CDR3 DNA reads as TGCAGTGCAAGACAGGGCTACTCCTACGAGCAGTACTTC.

This clonotype showed up many times. This rearrangement joins TRBV18 to TRBJ1-2; D remains unclear. Germline V CDR1 and CDR2: KGHSH, LQKENI. V was pared by 6 bases and J by 3 bases, with 11 bases between. The CDR3 covers 13 residues. CDR3 in DNA: TGTGCCAGCTCTTCTGATCGGGACTATGGCTACACCTTC. This gives the protein CASSSDRDYGYTF.

The J gene is TRBJ1-4, the V gene TRBV20-1; D is undetermined. CDR3 size: 14 residues. Per the germline V gene, CDR1 is DFQATT and CDR2 is SNEGSKA (reference sequence). The V end was cut by 0 bases, the J end by 5 bases, with 10 bases between. CDR3 sequence: CSARDLGVNEKLFF. The CDR3 DNA reads TGCAGTGCTAGAGATCTAGGTGTGAATGAAAAACTGTTTTTT.

There are many counts of this clonotype. This chain connects TRBV14 to TRBJ2-1; D uncertain. The CDR3 covers 16 residues. The germline V and J ends were trimmed by 2 bases and 8 bases, with 19 bases remaining between them. The germline CDR1 and CDR2 sequences are SGHDN and FVKESK. In nucleotides, the CDR3 is TGTGCCAGCAGCCAACGAACCCTCTGGGGTATCGATGAGCAGTTCTTC. As protein: CASSQRTLWGIDEQFF.

This clonotype was counted many times. This chain connects TRBV20-1 to TRBJ2-5, with 7 bases identical to TRBD1. The CDR3 loop spans 13 amino acids. J gave up 4 bases and V 4 bases, and 6 bases lay outside the gene matches. Germline V gene sequence: CDR1 DFQATT, CDR2 SNEGSKA (reference sequence). The CDR3 loop reads CSANRQGGETQYF. The CDR3 region has the DNA TGCAGTGCTAACCGACAGGGTGGAGAGACCCAGTACTTC.

This clonotype was recorded many times. V and J are TRBV6-5 and TRBJ1-2; D call uncertain. V gave up 8 bases and J gave up 5 bases, with 15 bases separating them. Germline CDR1 is MNHEY and CDR2 is SVGAGI. The CDR3 is made up of 13 amino acids. The DNA of the CDR3 is TGTGCCAGCCGGGGATACCCCGTTTATGGCTACACCTTC. Protein sequence: CASRGYPVYGYTF.

This clonotype appeared many times. The rearrangement links TRBV5-1 to TRBJ2-5; the D is unclear. V was cut by 0 bases and J by 5 bases, with 14 bases left in between. The CDR3 contains 15 residues. Germline V gives CDR1 SGHRS, CDR2 YFSETQ. The DNA of the CDR3 is TGCGCCAGCAGCTTGGTACCCGGGTCCGGGGAGACCCAGTACTTC. Encoded protein: CASSLVPGSGETQYF.

This clonotype was counted many times. The chain is built from TRBV14 and TRBJ2-1; 11 bases match TRBD2. The CDR3 is made up of 16 amino acids. Germline V gene data show CDR1 as SGHDN and CDR2 as FVKESK. V trimming: 4 bases; J trimming: 4 bases; junction bases outside the gene matches: 6. CDR3 protein: CASSPIAGGGYNEQFF. CDR3 nucleotides: TGTGCCAGCAGCCCCATAGCGGGAGGGGGTTACAATGAGCAGTTCTTC.

There are many counts of this clonotype. The V and J genes are TRBV12-3 or TRBV12-4 and TRBJ1-1; no reliable D call. The CDR3 sequence is 14 residues long. The ends were cut back, 6 bases at V and 1 base at J, with 12 bases in the middle. CDR3 sequence (DNA): TGTGCCAGCAGCGGCCTGACCGCGAACACTGAAGCTTTCTTT. The encoded protein is CASSGLTANTEAFF.

This clonotype was counted ten times or more. J is TRBJ2-1 and V is TRBV20-1; 14 nucleotides line up with TRBD2. After removal of 5 bases from V and 4 bases from J, the junction contained 4 bases not matched to a gene. This CDR3 is 15 amino acids long. Germline-derived CDR1 and CDR2 are DFQATT and SNEGSKA (reference sequence). The DNA of the CDR3 is TGCAGTGCTGGGAGACTAGCGGGGGGGTACAATGAGCAGTTCTTC. Translated, it gives CSAGRLAGGYNEQFF.

The V and J genes are TRBV20-1 and TRBJ2-1; TRBD2 agrees at 7 bases. Germline lookup yields CDR1 DFQATT and CDR2 SNEGSKA (reference sequence). CDR3 length equals 16 residues. V lost 0 bases, J lost 4 bases, and 9 bases stayed unmatched. The CDR3 region is CSAREESGVTYNEQFF. The CDR3 nucleotides read TGCAGTGCTAGAGAGGAAAGCGGGGTTACATACAATGAGCAGTTCTTC.

This clonotype was counted ten times or more. The chain has TRBV15 and TRBJ2-5, with 8 bases matching TRBD2. The CDR3 covers 15 residues. V dropped 0 bases and J dropped 1; count of bases not matched to a gene: 1. CDR1 LNHNV and CDR2 YYDKDF come from the germline V gene (reference sequence). In DNA form, the CDR3 reads TGTGCCACCAGCAGAGACGGGGGGGGCCAAGAGACCCAGTACTTC. As protein: CATSRDGGGQETQYF.

This clonotype was recorded at least ten times. The chain combines TRBV20-1 with TRBJ2-7; TRBD2 might be the D (5 bases). V was shortened by 4 bases and J by 2 bases, with 18 bases between the two germline ends. CDR3 length: 15 residues. Per the germline V gene, CDR1 is DFQATT and CDR2 is SNEGSKA (reference sequence). The CDR3 region has the DNA TGCAGTGCTATGGGAGTTGATATGGTGACCTACGAGCAGTACTTC. Its protein is CSAMGVDMVTYEQYF.